Below, one T cell receptor (beta chain) is given with its context. The target antigen is unknown. A junction boundary mismatches the germline segment, possibly from a read error. The data were taken from a study of tumor and adjacent non-tumor tissue in lung cancer. Study-level points and caveats: Tumor TCR diversity, when higher, was linked to shorter survival. TCR diversity was significantly greater in tumor than normal lung tissue.

This CDR3 contains 16 residues. Germline V gene data show CDR1 as MGHRA and CDR2 as YSYEKL. A modified ARM-PCR protocol with three rounds of nested PCR amplified TCRbeta. TCRdb called the multiplex PCR reads again in MiXCR, with one record for every CDR3 protein. The sample contains some 68,000 distinct CDR3 sequences, 75% to 85% of which appear only once. This sample's RNA came from whole unsorted tissue. This non-tumor lung sample came from over 3 cm beyond the tumor edge. The receptor was derived from a man aged 55-75 years with non-small cell lung cancer. The sequenced material came from distant non-tumor lung tissue. The gene calls are TRBV4-1 and TRBJ2-3; 10 nucleotides agree with TRBD1. CDR3 sequence (DNA): TGCGCCAGCAGGCAAGGGACAGGGGACATGTCAGATATGCAGTATTTT. Its translation is CASRQGTGDMSDMQYF.